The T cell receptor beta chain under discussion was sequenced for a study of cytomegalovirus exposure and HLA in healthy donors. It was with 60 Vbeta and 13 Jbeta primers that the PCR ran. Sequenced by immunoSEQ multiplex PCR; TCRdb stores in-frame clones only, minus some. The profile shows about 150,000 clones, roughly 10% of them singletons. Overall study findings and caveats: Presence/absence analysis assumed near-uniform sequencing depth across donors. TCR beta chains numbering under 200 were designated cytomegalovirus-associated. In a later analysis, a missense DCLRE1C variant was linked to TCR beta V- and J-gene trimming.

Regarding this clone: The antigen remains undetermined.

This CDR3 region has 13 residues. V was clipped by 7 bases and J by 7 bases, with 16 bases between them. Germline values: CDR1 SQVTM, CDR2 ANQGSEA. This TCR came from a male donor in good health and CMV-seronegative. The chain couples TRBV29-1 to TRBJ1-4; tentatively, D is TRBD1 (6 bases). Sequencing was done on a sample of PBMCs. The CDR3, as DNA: TGCAGCGCCGAGACAGGTGACAGTGAAAAACTGTTTTTT. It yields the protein CSAETGDSEKLFF. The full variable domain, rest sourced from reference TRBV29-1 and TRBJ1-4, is SAVISQKPSRDICQRGTSLTIQCQVDSQVTMMFWYRQQPGQSLTLIATANQGSEATYESGFVIDKFPISRPNLTFSTLTVSNMSPEDSSIYLCSAETGDSEKLFFGSGTQLSVL.